This T cell receptor beta chain emerged from a study of blood T cell repertoires in COVID-19. On the study more broadly: Samples representing acute and convalescent COVID-19 were sourced from the United States, Italy and Spain. The analysed material was cDNA or gDNA that came from T cells, B-cell-depleted T cells, or PBMCs.

CDR1 is MGHRA and CDR2 is YSYEKL in the germline V gene. J lost 4 bases, V lost 5 bases, and 4 bases had no gene match. There are 15 residues in the CDR3. In the original processing: Estimation of nucleated cell counts relied on the amplification of reference gene primers. The method was immunoSEQ multiplex PCR; TCRdb's version includes in-frame clones alone and lacks a portion of them. V and J calls and clone size are copied from that table; D and trimming were computed from the DNA. In the table there are about 120,000 clones, 70% to 90% of which are singletons. The source material was peripheral blood. The origin of this receptor is a man aged 30 to 39 with acute or convalescent COVID-19. The chain couples TRBV4-1 to TRBJ2-2, with TRBD1 identical over 10 bases. The CDR3 loop reads CASSSRDRGTGELFF. CDR3 nucleotide sequence: TGCGCCAGCAGCTCCCGGGACAGGGGCACCGGGGAGCTGTTTTTT.